The subject of this entry is one T cell receptor (beta chain). In this sample, this clonotype turned up many times. Its antigen is still unknown. No base quality information exists; no much larger clone differs at one position. These data are taken from a study of T-cell memory formation after mild COVID-19 (dated by TCRdb to 2020 to 2022). The study in broad terms: TCR sequence clusters from the two donors were largely donor specific. T-cell clones expanding and contracting after mild COVID-19 in two donors were tracked by longitudinal TCRalpha and TCRbeta repertoire sequencing. The cohort comprised two young, previously healthy adult volunteers, one female and one male.

Including cysteine and phenylalanine, the CDR3 has 14 amino acids. Left in the record is the CDR3 DNA by itself, 42 bases read in frame from the first base. The junction carries 5 bases between V and J, which are trimmed by 2 bases and 1 base respectively. CDR1 and CDR2 are read off the germline V gene as KGHSH and LQKENI. Instrument used: Illumina NovaSeq 6000. TCRalpha and TCRbeta cDNA libraries were constructed by 5'RACE with constant-segment primers, with sample barcodes and unique molecular identifiers being introduced. Trizol reagent was used to extract RNA from every sample. Library amplification was performed in two PCR steps, and a second sample barcode and Illumina TruSeq adapters were introduced in the second step. Sequencing of libraries was performed on an Illumina NovaSeq with 2 x 150 bp paired-end reads. In the original analysis: Reads were demultiplexed and collapsed into UMI-guided consensus sequences with migec v1.2.7. Using mixcr v2.1.11, UMI consensuses were aligned to TRA and TRB V and J templates and then assembled into clonotypes. A clonotype was counted as expanded or contracted only if both edgeR and NoisET called the change significant, with noise models trained on biological replicates. For edgeR calls, the cutoffs were a false discovery rate-adjusted p below 0.01 and a log2 fold-change threshold of 1. As an exploratory analysis of dynamics, max-normalized trajectories of the 1000 most abundant clonotypes were examined by PCA with hierarchical clustering. Each responding clone was given a CD4 or CD8 phenotype based on the CD4+ and CD8+ repertoires, which had been sequenced separately. TCRdb passed the public sequencing reads through fastp at Q25 and MiXCR, retaining productive beta sequences. All rows with the same CDR3 protein become a single entry with the most common DNA and genes. TCRdb, not the original authors, processed these V and J calls. The sample data list 58,000 or so distinct CDR3 sequences, and 25% to 30% of these were observed just once. The ten biggest clones cover about 40% of the sample.

What the study reported, not specific to this receptor: The second-wave clones that peaked on day 37 were not confirmed to be SARS-CoV-2 specific. The study included only a couple of mild cases, and larger cohorts that include severe cases with pre-infection samples were judged to be necessary. Contracting CD4+ clones turned up mainly in the CM and EM memory subsets, whereas EMRA was where CD8+ clones were enriched. The detection of some responding clones in pre-infection memory suggests that pre-existing cross-reactive memory T cells joined the SARS-CoV-2 response. Balanced CD4/CD8 phenotypes were observed for clones contracting from day 15 to 85, whereas a bias towards CD4+ was observed for a second wave of clones expanding from day 15 to 37.

PBMCs were isolated by Ficoll-Paque density gradient centrifugation. This TCR was recovered from a man aged 18 to 30 who had mild COVID-19 (a few samples of this study predate the infection). The sample titles of this study are shuffled in the database, so cell type and time point are left out; the donor was told from shared clones. The sequenced sample was PBMCs or a T cell subset sorted from them (not recorded which). The chain uses TRBV18 and TRBJ2-2, and possibly TRBD2, on 5 matching bases. The CDR3 is CASSPAGNTGELFF. The nucleotides read TGTGCCAGCTCACCAGCGGGGAACACCGGGGAGCTGTTTTTT. Full variable domain (CDR3 extended with the reference TRBV18 and TRBJ2-2 proteins): NAGVMQNPRHLVRRRGQEARLRCSPMKGHSHVYWYRQLPEEGLKFMVYLQKENIIDESGMPKERFSAEFPKEGPSILRIQQVVRGDSAAYFCASSPAGNTGELFFGEGSRLTVL.